Sequencing of this T cell receptor (beta chain) was carried out in a study of T cell responses to AZD1222 COVID-19 vaccine. Trimming left V 0 bases short and J 5 bases short, with 4 bases between. CDR1 is DFQATT and CDR2 is SNEGSKA in the germline V gene (reference sequence). This CDR3 region has 11 residues. TCRdb's copy holds only in-frame clones and misses some; the assay was immunoSEQ multiplex PCR. The sample includes 150,000 to 200,000 clones, 85% to 95% of them seen just once. The sequence came from an adult in good health. Sequenced here: peripheral blood, sampled on day 0 of AZD1222 vaccination. The chain links TRBV20-1 to TRBJ1-2; D remains unclear. CDR3 loop: CSAREAYGYTF. The DNA for the CDR3 is TGCAGTGCTAGAGAAGCGTATGGCTACACCTTC.